These T cell receptor beta chains were read from a single sample in a study of regulatory T cells in long-lasting Graves disease. TCRdb analysed the multiplex PCR reads with MiXCR anew, one entry per CDR3 protein. The repertoire holds about 460,000 distinct CDR3 sequences, roughly 22% seen once, with approximately 14% in the top ten. Specimen: peripheral blood mononuclear cells (PBMCs), collected when the disease was refractory, from a patient treated with antithyroid drugs. The receptor source for this set is a female donor with Graves disease. The CDR3 runs from the conserved cysteine through the conserved F or W. Each record gives: J gene, V gene, CDR3 protein.

TRBJ1-5 TRBV27 CASSPRRGDQPQHF
TRBJ1-1 TRBV9 CASSTRGESGTEAFF
TRBJ1-6 TRBV20-1 CSARSGGSVNSPLHF
TRBJ2-7 TRBV7-2 CASSFGAYEQYF
TRBJ2-1 TRBV5-1 CASSLASGRAYNEQFF
TRBJ1-5 TRBV12-3/TRBV12-4 CASSLLGQGARQPQHF
TRBJ2-5 TRBV30 CAWSVRLQETQYF
TRBJ2-5 TRBV19 CASSMGSGRGVRETQYF
TRBJ1-5 TRBV12-3/TRBV12-4 CASSRTDNQPQHF
TRBJ2-7 TRBV5-5 CASSSGTGGHEQYF
TRBJ2-1 TRBV28 CASSLPQPPRATYNEQFF
TRBJ2-4 TRBV28 CASTPGITQRNIQYF
TRBJ1-1 TRBV7-9 CASNPPGVTEAFF
TRBJ2-2 TRBV12-3/TRBV12-4 CASSLKRGNTGELFF
TRBJ2-7 TRBV9 CASSTYRDSTDEQYF
TRBJ1-5 TRBV3-1 CASSQYAGNQPQHF
TRBJ2-5 TRBV2 CASSVLRGQETQYF
TRBJ1-6 TRBV27 CASSLEGVLGSPLHF
TRBJ1-1 TRBV7-8 CASSARGRFHTEAFF
TRBJ1-5 TRBV7-9 CASSQINSNQPQHF
TRBJ2-2 TRBV11-2 CASSPRGGNTGELFF
TRBJ1-1 TRBV20-1 CSVREGQTNTEAFF
TRBJ2-5 TRBV3-1 CASSTQGVEETQYF
TRBJ2-7 TRBV12-3/TRBV12-4 CASRGGISPPYEQYF
TRBJ2-2 TRBV7-3 CASSVTGDGELFF
TRBJ1-1 TRBV6-1 CASSEAAGTGVRTEAFF
TRBJ1-1 TRBV28 CASSPGGIDTEAFF
TRBJ2-7 TRBV6-1 CASGEGGARFTYEQYF
TRBJ1-5 TRBV28 CASSTGTGDQPQHF
TRBJ1-6 TRBV7-2 CASSLRKDSPLHF
TRBJ1-1 TRBV29-1 CSVDEQEGTEAFF
TRBJ2-1 TRBV5-8 CASSWGQANNEQFF
TRBJ2-7 TRBV2 CASSPGTSINYEQYF
TRBJ1-1 TRBV6-1 CASSTRRDSAFF
TRBJ1-2 TRBV9 CASSVDRGLYGYTF
TRBJ1-2 TRBV10-3 CATMTGTAGYTF
TRBJ2-2 TRBV2 CASSMISAGELFF
TRBJ2-3 TRBV20-1 CSASPGPSTDTQYF
TRBJ1-6 TRBV28 CASSPTLGHNSPLHF
TRBJ2-2 TRBV6-2/TRBV6-3 CASSYGVFVPGELFF
TRBJ1-2 TRBV29-1 CSVGPGQNIYGYTF
TRBJ1-2 TRBV14 CASSQGAGSVSGYTF
- TRBV7-9 CASTEGRGLREQFF
TRBJ1-2 TRBV12-3/TRBV12-4 CASSTGTGAGYGYTF
TRBJ2-7 TRBV6-5 CASSYSNGVGYEQYF
TRBJ1-1 TRBV18 CASSPSTALNTEAFF
TRBJ1-5 TRBV2 CASSGRGSGGNQPQHF
TRBJ1-6 TRBV12-3/TRBV12-4 CASSTRGDSPLHF
TRBJ1-2 TRBV30 CAWSVKGGYGYTF
TRBJ1-1 TRBV12-3/TRBV12-4 CASSLSRTEAFF
TRBJ1-1 TRBV18 CASSPMDREPEAFF
TRBJ2-7 TRBV5-8 CASSTGSGGGTYEQYF
TRBJ2-7 TRBV12-3/TRBV12-4 CASKSSADPSYEQYF
TRBJ2-2 TRBV19 CASSGREGPWELFF
TRBJ1-2 TRBV4-3 CASSQAESRNYGYTF